A single sample is the source of the 20 T cell receptor beta chains below, sequenced in a study of T cell responses to AZD1222 COVID-19 vaccine. The assay was immunoSEQ multiplex PCR, and TCRdb's table has in-frame clones only and misses some. Of about 120,000 clones listed, roughly 90% were seen once; the top ten hold about 4.1%. The material was peripheral blood, obtained on day 0 of AZD1222 vaccination. The receptors come from an adult in good health.

The chain joins TRBV10-3 to TRBJ1-1; the D is unclear. Germline V gene sequence: CDR1 ENHRY, CDR2 SYGVKD. This CDR3 has 14 residues. Trimming cost V 6 bases and J 4 bases, with 15 bases left between them. The CDR3 reads CAIRNQGSTTEAFF. The CDR3 DNA reads as TGTGCCATCAGGAACCAAGGGTCTACCACTGAAGCTTTCTTT.

The gene calls are TRBV27 and TRBJ2-1; D might be TRBD2 (6 bases). This CDR3 contains 15 residues. Trimming stripped 7 bases from V and 6 bases from J, with 19 bases between. Germline CDR1 MNHEY, CDR2 SMNVEV (reference sequence). The CDR3 DNA reads as TGTGCCAGCACGATGACCCTTATGCGGGGCAATGAGCAGTTCTTC. Translating gives CASTMTLMRGNEQFF.

The chain has TRBV29-1 and TRBJ1-6, with TRBD1 identical over 7 bases. The germline CDR1 and CDR2 sequences are SQVTM and ANQGSEA. The CDR3 extends over 13 amino acids. CDR3 DNA: TGCGGGGCCTCGGGACAGACTAATTCACCCCTCCACTTT. Residues: CGASGQTNSPLHF.

The genes are TRBV6-5 and TRBJ2-3; TRBD2 is a possible D gene (6 bases). Trimming pared 3 bases from V and 2 bases from J, leaving 15 bases between. Germline V gene data show CDR1 as MNHEY and CDR2 as SVGAGI. The CDR3 contains 16 residues. CDR3 DNA sequence: TGTGCCAGCAGTTATGTCGCTAGCGAATACACAGATACGCAGTATTTT. It specifies CASSYVASEYTDTQYF.

V is TRBV5-8 and J is TRBJ2-4; no firm D call. Trimming took 0 bases from V and 1 from J, leaving 14 bases between them. The CDR3 consists of 17 residues. CDR1 is SGHTS, CDR2 YDEGEE, per germline. CDR3 nucleotides: TGTGCCAGCAGCTTGGAGTATGGGTATAGTGCCAAAAACATTCAGTACTTC. Residues: CASSLEYGYSAKNIQYF.

The gene calls are TRBV28 and TRBJ1-3; 9 bases are shared with TRBD1. Germline V gives CDR1 MDHEN, CDR2 SYDVKM. J gave up 5 bases and V 6 bases, and 5 bases lay outside the gene matches. CDR3 length: 14 residues. The CDR3 bases are TGTGCCAGCAGGGGGGGACAGGGTAGAAACACCATATATTTT. It codes for CASRGGQGRNTIYF. The complete variable domain, with remaining parts taken from reference TRBV28 and TRBJ1-3, reads DVKVTQSSRYLVKRTGEKVFLECVQDMDHENMFWYRQDPGLGLRLIYFSYDVKMKEKGDIPEGYSVSREKKERFSLILESASTNQTSMYLCASRGGQGRNTIYFGEGSWLTVV.

This chain joins TRBV5-1 and TRBJ2-7; 8 nucleotides align to TRBD1. CDR3 length equals 15 residues. Germline V gene data show CDR1 as SGHRS and CDR2 as YFSETQ. The J segment lost 1 base and the V segment lost 0 bases, leaving 3 bases of the junction unmatched. The CDR3 loop is CASSLDGQGSYEQYF. The CDR3 nucleotides read TGCGCCAGCAGCTTGGACGGACAGGGATCCTACGAGCAGTACTTC.

This chain joins TRBV28 and TRBJ2-3; D is ambiguous. Between the trimmed V and J ends, which lost 7 bases and 2 bases, there was a span of 10 bases. This CDR3 is 13 amino acids long. Per the germline V gene, CDR1 is MDHEN and CDR2 is SYDVKM. CDR3 in DNA: TGTGCCAGCACGGGTCTGTACACAGATACGCAGTATTTT. Residues: CASTGLYTDTQYF.

CDR3 region: CASSILTGEGQPQHF. CDR3 DNA: TGTGCCAGTAGTATATTGACAGGGGAGGGTCAGCCCCAGCATTTT. The chain uses TRBV19 and TRBJ1-5, with TRBD1 matching 8 bases. V shed 2 bases and J 6 bases; nucleotides not matched to a gene: 6. The CDR3 sequence is 15 residues long. The germline gives CDR1 LNHDA, CDR2 SQIVND (reference sequence). Complete variable domain (other parts from reference TRBV19 and TRBJ1-5): DGGITQSPKYLFRKEGQNVTLSCEQNLNHDAMYWYRQDPGQGLRLIYYSQIVNDFQKGDIAEGYSVSREKKESFPLTVTSAQKNPTAFYLCASSILTGEGQPQHFGDGTRLSIL.

V usage is TRBV2 and J usage is TRBJ2-3, with 10 bases identical to TRBD2. The CDR3 length is 17 residues. Trimming cost V 8 bases and J 0 bases; bases outside gene matches: 11. CDR1 is SNHLY and CDR2 is FYNNEI in the germline V gene. The CDR3 loop is CASWGTSGARSTDTQYF. In nucleotides, the CDR3 is TGTGCCAGCTGGGGAACTAGCGGGGCTCGGAGCACAGATACGCAGTATTTT.

This sequence joins TRBV19 and TRBJ2-7, with D perhaps matching TRBD1 or TRBD2 (5 bases each). CDR1 is LNHDA, CDR2 SQIVND, per germline (reference sequence). The CDR3 covers 12 residues. With 3 bases removed from V and 8 bases from J, the gap between germline ends came to 11 bases. As DNA, the CDR3 is TGTGCCAGTAGTATGGGGACGGATAAGCAGTACTTC. Its translation: CASSMGTDKQYF.

This rearrangement joins TRBV5-3 to TRBJ1-3; the D is unclear. TRBV5-3 counts as an open reading frame of uncertain function. The CDR3 is made up of 17 amino acids. The V end lost 6 bases, the J end lost 0 bases, and 19 bases lay between the germline ends. The chain's CDR3 is CARTPHVHGFSGNTIYF. CDR3 in DNA: TGTGCCAGAACCCCCCACGTCCACGGGTTCTCTGGAAACACCATATATTTT.

This chain uses TRBV12-3 or TRBV12-4 with TRBJ2-4; tentative D call: TRBD1 (6 bases). V shed 5 bases and J shed 6 bases, with 11 bases lying between them. This CDR3 contains 13 residues. CDR3 sequence (DNA): TGTGCCAGCAGTAATACAGGGTTAAACATTCAGTACTTC. It specifies CASSNTGLNIQYF.

J is TRBJ2-4 and V is TRBV7-2; D unclear. Trimming removed 1 base from V and 4 bases from J, with 5 bases in between. The germline gives CDR1 SGHTA, CDR2 FQGNSA. The CDR3 has 13 amino acids. The CDR3 region is CASSLVQKNIQYF. DNA for the CDR3: TGTGCCAGCAGCTTAGTACAGAAAAACATTCAGTACTTC.

This chain joins TRBV12-3 or TRBV12-4 and TRBJ1-5; perhaps TRBD1 as D (5 bases). Trimming cost V 4 bases and J 3 bases, with 7 bases left between them. The CDR3 consists of 13 residues. CDR3 bases: TGTGCCAGCAGTTCAGGGAACAATCAGCCCCAGCATTTT. Its translation is CASSSGNNQPQHF.

This rearrangement joins TRBV27 to TRBJ2-7; TRBD1 matches 10 bases. Germline V gene data show CDR1 as MNHEY and CDR2 as SMNVEV (reference sequence). V dropped 4 bases and J dropped 2; count of bases not matched to a gene: 11. The CDR3 runs 17 residues. CDR3 protein: CASSSQAGQGKPYEQYF. The CDR3 DNA follows: TGTGCCAGCAGTTCGCAAGCGGGACAGGGGAAGCCCTACGAGCAGTACTTC.

The chain couples TRBV30 to TRBJ2-7, with 11 bases lining up with TRBD2. V was clipped by 2 bases and J by 0 bases; unmatched bases: 18. CDR3 length: 20 residues. Per the germline V gene, CDR1 is GTSNPN and CDR2 is SVGIG (reference sequence). Written as DNA, the CDR3 is TGTGCCTGGAGTCTTTCCCCTTGGACTAGCGGGCCTATGAGCTCCTACGAGCAGTACTTC. This encodes CAWSLSPWTSGPMSSYEQYF.

The rearrangement links TRBV24-1 to TRBJ2-5; TRBD2 matches 7 bases. CDR1 is KGHDR, CDR2 SFDVKD, per germline. J gave up 2 bases and V 10 bases, and 15 bases lay outside the gene matches. This CDR3 has 16 amino acids. Written as DNA, the CDR3 is TGTGCCACTAGCCCGGGGAGGTCTAGCGGTCAAGAGACCCAGTACTTC. This translates into CATSPGRSSGQETQYF.

The chain employs TRBV6-5 and TRBJ2-7; the match to TRBD2 covers 10 bases. With 2 bases clipped from V and 4 bases from J, the junction kept 5 bases outside the gene matches. CDR1 is MNHEY and CDR2 is SVGAGI in the germline V gene. The CDR3 runs to 15 residues. The CDR3 reads CASSYATSGYYEQYF. The CDR3 nucleotides are TGTGCCAGCAGTTACGCGACTAGCGGGTATTACGAGCAGTACTTC.

This chain links TRBV10-2 with TRBJ2-7; D is perhaps TRBD1 or TRBD2 (5 bases each). V lost 2 bases and J 2 bases, leaving 16 bases between the germline ends. The CDR3 is made up of 16 amino acids. CDR1 WSHSY and CDR2 SAAADI come from the germline V gene. The CDR3 region has the DNA TGCGCCAGCAGTGAGCCTATAAGGGACGCGACCTACGAGCAGTACTTC. It encodes CASSEPIRDATYEQYF.